The 24 T cell receptor beta chains listed next were all sequenced from one sample in a study of cytomegalovirus exposure and HLA in healthy donors. PCR primers comprised 60 Vbeta and 13 Jbeta primers. Here immunoSEQ multiplex PCR was the method, and the copy in TCRdb shows in-frame clones only, minus some. The sample contains over 150,000 clones, roughly four fifths of which appear only once. The sequenced sample consisted of PBMCs. These receptors all stem from a man aged 18-30 years in good health and CMV-seronegative.

To note about this clone: An end of the junction does not agree with germline; a read error may underlie this. The genes are TRBV7-7 and TRBJ2-5; 7 positions match TRBD1. Germline V gene data show CDR1 as SSHAT and CDR2 as FNYEAQ (reference sequence). The CDR3 is made up of 15 amino acids. DNA for the CDR3: TGTGCTAGCAGCTTTGGTGGGACAGAAAAAGAGACCCAGTACTTC. Its protein is CASSFGGTEKETQYF.

There are a few counts of this clone. The V call is TRBV27, the J call TRBJ1-2; a possible D gene is TRBD1 (5 bases). The V gene's germline CDR1 is MNHEY and CDR2 SMNVEV (reference sequence). This CDR3 is built from 17 residues. V dropped 2 bases and J dropped 1 base, with 17 bases sitting between them. CDR3 coding DNA: TGTGCCAGCAGTTTAAGACCAGACAGCCTCTTTAACTATGGCTACACCTTC. Residues: CASSLRPDSLFNYGYTF.

The chain employs TRBV13 and TRBJ1-3; D gene ambiguous. In germline, CDR1 is PRHDT, CDR2 FYEKMQ (reference sequence). V lost 5 bases, J lost 4 bases, and 15 bases lay in between. The CDR3 is made up of 15 amino acids. The CDR3 bases are TGTGCCAGCAGCCAACCTTTTGGCGGGGGAAACACCATATATTTT. Its translation is CASSQPFGGGNTIYF.

The V gene is TRBV5-1, the J gene TRBJ2-2; 9 positions agree with TRBD2. The trim removed 5 bases at V and 7 bases at J, leaving 6 bases unmatched. There are 14 residues in the CDR3. Germline CDR1 reads SGHRS; CDR2 reads YFSETQ. The CDR3, as DNA: TGCGCCAGCAGTCGAAATAGCGGGGGCGGGGAGCTGTTTTTT. It encodes CASSRNSGGGELFF. The full variable domain, in which reference TRBV5-1 and TRBJ2-2 provide the parts outside the CDR3, is KAGVTQTPRYLIKTRGQQVTLSCSPISGHRSVSWYQQTPGQGLQFLFEYFSETQRNKGNFPGRFSGRQFSNSRSEMNVSTLELGDSALYLCASSRNSGGGELFFGEGSRLTVL.

V gene TRBV4-3 combines with J gene TRBJ2-1; the match to TRBD2 covers 8 bases. Trimming cost V 0 bases and J 4 bases; bases outside gene matches: 5. Germline-derived CDR1 and CDR2 are LGHNA and YSLEER. This CDR3 comprises 16 residues. CDR3 loop: CASSQDSGTGYNEQFF. CDR3 sequence (DNA): TGCGCCAGCAGCCAAGATAGCGGGACCGGTTACAATGAGCAGTTCTTC.

The CDR3 reads CASSATSVGETQYF. CDR3 in DNA: TGTGCCAGTAGTGCAACGAGCGTCGGGGAGACCCAGTACTTC. The V gene is TRBV19, the J gene TRBJ2-5, with D uncertain. The V and J ends lost 5 bases and 5 bases respectively, with 15 bases between them. Germline V lookup: CDR1 LNHDA, CDR2 SQIVND (reference sequence). The CDR3 length is 14 residues. Complete variable domain (other parts from reference TRBV19 and TRBJ2-5): DGGITQSPKYLFRKEGQNVTLSCEQNLNHDAMYWYRQDPGQGLRLIYYSQIVNDFQKGDIAEGYSVSREKKESFPLTVTSAQKNPTAFYLCASSATSVGETQYFGPGTRLLVL.

In its sample, this clone was seen once. The chain has TRBV7-2 and TRBJ2-7; TRBD1 might be the D (5 bases). V lost 5 bases to trimming and J lost 5 bases, with 16 bases between them. CDR1 is SGHTA and CDR2 is FQGNSA in the germline V gene. This CDR3 contains 14 residues. CDR3 DNA sequence: TGTGCCAGCAGCCCTAGAGCAGGGTTCAACGAGCAGTACTTC. Its translation: CASSPRAGFNEQYF.

V and J are TRBV6-1 and TRBJ1-5; D may be TRBD1 (5 bases). Germline V gene sequence: CDR1 MNHNS, CDR2 SASEGT. Trimming took 3 bases from V and 6 from J, leaving 12 bases between them. The CDR3 length is 14 residues. CDR3 sequence (DNA): TGTGCCAGCAGTGAGACAGATTTCATTCAGCCCCAGCATTTT. Translating gives CASSETDFIQPQHF.

The chain has TRBV9 and TRBJ1-2; D possibly corresponds to TRBD1 (5 bases). Germline V lookup: CDR1 SGDLS, CDR2 YYNGEE. There are 11 residues in the CDR3. Trimming shortened V by 10 bases and J by 2 bases, and 9 bases separated the two germline ends. Written as DNA, the CDR3 is TGTGCCTCCCAGGGCAACTATGGCTACACCTTC. As protein: CASQGNYGYTF.

This clone has just a few counts. This chain connects TRBV5-1 to TRBJ2-7; 9 nucleotides align to TRBD1. V lost 3 bases, J lost 2 bases, and 3 bases stayed unmatched. This CDR3 is 14 amino acids long. Per the germline V gene, CDR1 is SGHRS and CDR2 is YFSETQ. The CDR3 here is CASSSGTGPYEQYF. DNA of the CDR3: TGCGCCAGCAGCTCCGGGACAGGGCCCTACGAGCAGTACTTC.

DNA for the CDR3: TGTGCCAGCAGCTCTGTAACAGATACGCAGTATTTT. Translation gives CASSSVTDTQYF. This chain joins TRBV7-3 and TRBJ2-3; D is ambiguous. The CDR3 contains 12 residues. CDR1 is SGHTA, CDR2 FQGTGA, per germline. Between the trimmed V and J ends, which lost 4 bases and 3 bases, there was a span of 5 bases.

The CDR3 DNA reads TGTGCCAGCAGTTTACTAGCGCCGAACACCGGGGAGCTGTTTTTT. It translates to CASSLLAPNTGELFF. V and J are TRBV27 and TRBJ2-2; D is possibly TRBD2 (6 bases). The CDR3 totals 15 residues. Between the trimmed V and J ends, which lost 2 bases and 0 bases, there was a span of 7 bases. Germline V CDR1 and CDR2: MNHEY, SMNVEV (reference sequence).

This chain links TRBV11-2 with TRBJ2-7; 7 bases match TRBD1. Germline V lookup: CDR1 SGHAT, CDR2 FQNNGV. The CDR3 has 15 residues. V lost 1 base, J lost 4 bases, and 7 bases stayed unmatched. CDR3 DNA sequence: TGTGCCAGCAGCTTAGGGAGGACAGGCCGATACGAGCAGTACTTC. This codes for CASSLGRTGRYEQYF.

This chain uses TRBV19 with TRBJ2-5, with D tentatively TRBD1 (5 bases). The CDR3 length is 14 residues. From germline, CDR1 is LNHDA and CDR2 SQIVND (reference sequence). The germline V and J ends were trimmed by 1 base and 3 bases, with 9 bases remaining between them. The CDR3 sequence is CASSIVAGKETQYF. The CDR3 DNA sequence: TGTGCCAGTAGTATAGTAGCAGGGAAAGAGACCCAGTACTTC.

This clone occurred once. V gene TRBV28 combines with J gene TRBJ2-2; the match to TRBD1 covers 10 bases. The V segment lost 10 bases and the J segment 4 bases; nucleotides outside the gene matches: 9. The CDR3 has 15 residues. Germline V gene sequence: CDR1 MDHEN, CDR2 SYDVKM. DNA for the CDR3: TGTGCCACCAAGGGACAGGGGATGGGCACCGGGGAGCTGTTTTTT. It translates to CATKGQGMGTGELFF.

The rearrangement links TRBV4-3 to TRBJ2-1, with D perhaps TRBD1 (6 bases). Deletions cut 0 bases from V and 4 bases from J, with 16 bases between. Germline V gene sequence: CDR1 LGHNA, CDR2 YSLEER. The CDR3 is 17 residues long. The CDR3 DNA sequence: TGCGCCAGCAGCCAAGATTTATCCGACAGGTTATACAATGAGCAGTTCTTC. It is translated as CASSQDLSDRLYNEQFF.

The sample holds a few counts of this clone. The V and J genes are TRBV6-1 and TRBJ1-6; possible D gene TRBD1, 5 bases. Germline V gene lookup returns CDR1 MNHNS and CDR2 SASEGT. This CDR3 region has 16 residues. V was clipped by 0 bases and J by 6 bases, with 12 bases between them. The CDR3 DNA reads as TGTGCCAGCAGTGAAGCGGGCGGACACCCTAATTCACCCCTCCACTTT. The encoded protein is CASSEAGGHPNSPLHF.

The V gene is TRBV7-2, the J gene TRBJ2-3, with D maybe TRBD2 (5 bases). V was trimmed by 5 bases and J by 9 bases, leaving 12 bases between them. The CDR3 runs 12 residues. The germline gives CDR1 SGHTA, CDR2 FQGNSA. The DNA of the CDR3 is TGTGCCAGCAGCCAACCCGGGAACACGCAGTATTTT. Its translation: CASSQPGNTQYF.

The V call is TRBV27, the J call TRBJ1-2; TRBD1 matches at 8 bases. CDR3 size: 13 residues. The V gene end was trimmed by 5 bases and the J gene end by 3 bases; junction bases not matched to a gene: 2. Germline V CDR1 and CDR2: MNHEY, SMNVEV (reference sequence). CDR3 DNA sequence: TGTGCCAGCAGTAAGACAGGGGACTATGGCTACACCTTC. This translates into CASSKTGDYGYTF.

The V call is TRBV28, the J call TRBJ2-1; possibly TRBD2 for D (6 bases). This CDR3 is built from 14 residues. Per the germline V gene, CDR1 is MDHEN and CDR2 is SYDVKM. The V gene lost 3 bases and the J gene lost 2 bases, with 8 bases spanning the gap. The CDR3 spells CASSFAGTYNEQFF. As DNA, the CDR3 is TGTGCCAGCAGTTTTGCGGGAACCTACAATGAGCAGTTCTTC.

This clone was counted once. The gene calls are TRBV29-1 and TRBJ2-7, with D possibly matching TRBD2 (5 bases). Germline assignment: CDR1 SQVTM and CDR2 ANQGSEA. Trimming removed 5 bases at V and 5 bases at J, with 13 bases between. The length of the CDR3 is 12 residues. The CDR3 coding sequence is TGCAGCGTTCTTTCTAGCTATCACGAGCAGTACTTC. This encodes CSVLSSYHEQYF.

The chain couples TRBV5-4 to TRBJ2-5, with 13 bases that match TRBD2. Per germline, CDR1 SGHNT and CDR2 YYREEE (reference sequence). With V trimmed by 2 bases and J by 5 bases, 9 bases remained unmatched. The CDR3 is 17 amino acids. The CDR3 region is CASSFGLAGVSQETQYF. CDR3 in DNA: TGTGCCAGCAGCTTTGGACTAGCGGGGGTATCTCAGGAGACCCAGTACTTC.

V gene TRBV19 combines with J gene TRBJ2-1; tentative D call: TRBD1 (6 bases). Germline CDR1 LNHDA, CDR2 SQIVND (reference sequence). CDR3 size: 17 residues. Trimming removed 4 bases from V and 1 base from J, with 17 bases in between. The CDR3 here is CASSTVTGKGSYNEQFF. CDR3 nucleotides: TGTGCCAGTAGTACTGTTACAGGGAAGGGGTCCTACAATGAGCAGTTCTTC.

The genes are TRBV19 and TRBJ2-7; TRBD1 agrees at 11 bases. V dropped 4 bases and J dropped 3; count of bases not matched to a gene: 2. Germline values: CDR1 LNHDA, CDR2 SQIVND (reference sequence). The CDR3 sequence is 14 residues long. CDR3 in DNA: TGTGCCAGTAGTACGGACAGGGGGCTCTACGAGCAGTACTTC. This sequence encodes CASSTDRGLYEQYF.